Listed below are T cell receptor beta chains from one sample, sequenced in a study of blood T cell repertoires in COVID-19. Some clones are missing from TCRdb's copy, which holds only in-frame ones; the method was immunoSEQ multiplex PCR. The table has about 59,000 clones, 91% seen once. Material for sequencing was peripheral blood. All receptors derive from a human donor in a cohort sampled during active COVID-19. CDR3s include the opening cysteine and the closing phenylalanine or tryptophan.

TRBV7-3 CASSLSGSLHEQYF
TRBV4-1 CASSQGGQGAVYEQYF
TRBV6-5 CASSYAGEGDQYF
TRBV3-1/TRBV3-2 CASSQALAGGETQYF
TRBV4-2 CASSQDSGAGSTQYF
TRBV19 CASSIARREAFF
TRBV13 CASSSRLAGINNEQFF
TRBV5-4 CASSLDRGLLEQYF
TRBV2 CASSGTVTYEQYF
TRBV6-5 CASSLRQAWETQYF
TRBV5-1 CASSSILAGGSSYNEQFF
TRBV7-9 CATTGQGDTEAFF
TRBV6-1 CASSALVGQGSTDTQYF
TRBV19 CASSTGTGGYNEQFF
TRBV6-5 CASRGGSSADTQYF
TRBV5-4 CASRSPNYGYTF
TRBV29-1 CSAPGLARGNEQFF
TRBV6-6 CASHRQSNYGYTF
TRBV3-1/TRBV3-2 CASSPGGELSYEQYF
TRBV28 CASSLGGSSTDTQYF
TRBV6-5 CASSYSARGITEAFF
TRBV18 CASSPPSSGGASEQFF
TRBV5-5 CASSPEGLAGGQETQYF
TRBV14 CASSQDHRGPNTGELFF
TRBV5-8 CASSLARGGVETQYF
TRBV7-3 CASSLTIVGQGGGYTF
TRBV6-5 CASSYSLAVPRDEQYF
TRBV18 CASSPDRGETEAFF
TRBV19 CASSIVGPTGTQYF
TRBV18 CASSPKLALNNEQFF
TRBV6-4 CASSLTGESETQYF
TRBV7-3 CASSLTGPDTQYF
TRBV18 CASSPREGAAQPQHF
TRBV27 CASSLPGGDGSYNEQFF
TRBV7-6 CASSLEPSGSYNEQFF
TRBV5-8 CASSLRRASTTDTQYF
TRBV23-1 CASSHRRQVSYEQYF
TRBV5-1 CASSPRGETQYF
TRBV28 CASSLAGGPQNGDEQFF